One and the same sample provided the 7 T cell receptor beta chains below, sequenced in a study of CD8+ T cells in alopecia areata. Noted treatment: oral pan-JAK inhibitor, 5-10 mg twice daily. TCR sequencing used cDNA made by reverse transcription of extracted RNA. Clones were read by immunoSEQ multiplex PCR, and TCRdb kept only the in-frame ones, dropping some. The table lists 150,000 to 200,000 clones, under 80% of them singletons. The specimen comprised CD4+ T cells sorted from blood, sampled at approximately week 50, from a patient treated with tofacitinib. These receptors were taken from a human donor with alopecia areata.

This clone was picked up a small number of times. The gene calls are TRBV30 and TRBJ1-1, with TRBD1 identical over 7 bases. Germline CDR1 and CDR2: GTSNPN and SVGIG (reference sequence). The CDR3 has 17 residues. V trimming: 7 bases; J trimming: 1 base; junction bases outside the gene matches: 18. The chain's CDR3 is CAFTPHRGRGQNTEAFF. CDR3 nucleotides: TGTGCCTTCACACCCCACAGGGGACGGGGACAGAACACTGAAGCTTTCTTT.

V is TRBV10-3 and J is TRBJ2-7; 8 nucleotides line up with TRBD1. The CDR3 has 15 amino acids. Trimming cost V 6 bases and J 4 bases; bases outside gene matches: 11. Germline CDR1 and CDR2: ENHRY and SYGVKD. CDR3: CAIRPADREWYEQYF. Here the CDR3 DNA reads TGTGCCATCAGGCCGGCGGACAGGGAGTGGTACGAGCAGTACTTC.

The V call is TRBV7-8, the J call TRBJ1-4; D possibly corresponds to TRBD1 (6 bases). Trimming pared 1 base from V and 0 bases from J, leaving 9 bases between. This CDR3 has 16 residues. CDR1 is SGHVS, CDR2 FQNEAQ, per germline. Written as DNA, the CDR3 is TGTGCCAGCAGCTTAGAAGGGGGAGCAACTAATGAAAAACTGTTTTTT. It codes for CASSLEGGATNEKLFF.

This clone was picked up a small number of times. This sequence joins TRBV6-5 and TRBJ1-1; TRBD1 is a possible D gene (6 bases). Germline V gene lookup returns CDR1 MNHEY and CDR2 SVGAGI. The CDR3 is 14 amino acids. Trimming took off 3 bases at V and 5 bases at J, with 13 bases between the two ends. DNA for the CDR3: TGTGCCAGCAGTTATCAGGGGCGGGTGACTGAAGCTTTCTTT. Translated: CASSYQGRVTEAFF.

V usage is TRBV5-1 and J usage is TRBJ2-7; a possible D gene is TRBD2 (6 bases). Germline V CDR1 and CDR2: SGHRS, YFSETQ. Trimming left V 3 bases short and J 3 bases short, with 19 bases between. The length of the CDR3 is 16 residues. CDR3 bases: TGCGCCAGCAGCTCCTCCGTAGGAGGGACCAACTACGAGCAGTACTTC. Translation gives CASSSSVGGTNYEQYF. Looking up the rest from reference TRBV5-1 and TRBJ2-7 gives the full variable domain: KAGVTQTPRYLIKTRGQQVTLSCSPISGHRSVSWYQQTPGQGLQFLFEYFSETQRNKGNFPGRFSGRQFSNSRSEMNVSTLELGDSALYLCASSSSVGGTNYEQYFGPGTRLTVT.

The CDR3: CAWSGWSSYEQYF. DNA of the CDR3: TGTGCCTGGAGTGGTTGGAGCTCCTACGAGCAGTACTTC. V and J are TRBV30 and TRBJ2-7, with D uncertain. This CDR3 spans 13 amino acids. Deletions cut 1 base from V and 0 bases from J, with 7 bases between. Germline V CDR1 and CDR2: GTSNPN, SVGIG (reference sequence). The full variable domain, with the rest looked up from reference TRBV30 and TRBJ2-7, is SQTIHQWPATLVQPVGSPLSLECTVEGTSNPNLYWYRQAAGRGLQLLFYSVGIGQISSEVPQNLSASRPQDRQFILSSKKLLLSDSGFYLCAWSGWSSYEQYFGPGTRLTVT.

The chain uses TRBV27 and TRBJ1-2; D is unclear. This CDR3 is 14 amino acids long. The germline gives CDR1 MNHEY, CDR2 SMNVEV (reference sequence). The V end was cut by 6 bases, the J end by 5 bases, with 16 bases between. CDR3 bases: TGTGCCAGCAGGGACTCGGGCCTGAGATATGGCTACACCTTC. Translating it yields CASRDSGLRYGYTF.